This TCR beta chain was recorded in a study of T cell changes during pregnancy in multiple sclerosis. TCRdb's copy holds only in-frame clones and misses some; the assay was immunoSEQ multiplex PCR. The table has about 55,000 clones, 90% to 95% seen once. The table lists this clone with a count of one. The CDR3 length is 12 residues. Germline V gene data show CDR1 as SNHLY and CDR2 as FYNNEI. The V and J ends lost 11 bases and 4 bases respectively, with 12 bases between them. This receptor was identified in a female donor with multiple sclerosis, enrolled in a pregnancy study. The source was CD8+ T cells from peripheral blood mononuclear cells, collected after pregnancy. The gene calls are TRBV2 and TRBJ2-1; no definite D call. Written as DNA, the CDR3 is TGTGCCGTACGGAGTCGATACAATGAGCAGTTCTTC. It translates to CAVRSRYNEQFF.